This T cell receptor beta chain was sequenced during a study of blood T cell repertoires in COVID-19 (dated by TCRdb to about 2020). Turning to the overall study: The collaborator samples originated in the United States, Italy and Spain and spanned the acute and convalescent phases of COVID-19. The samples were drawn from the first 160 participants of the ongoing ImmuneRACE study and from 950 to 1,500 subjects provided by 6 global collaborators. The sample metadata nearly always contained a de-identified subject ID, COVID-19 status, age in years and sex. The repertoires were made available in a free public database intended to serve as a resource for research on the immune response to SARS-CoV-2. Where HLA class I and class II types were available, the types were taken from metadata supplied by the sample provider, not from assay-based typing. Subjects who had been exposed to COVID-19, were actively infected with it, or had recovered from it provided the deeply sampled blood TCRbeta repertoires that made up the dataset. The material from the prospective study consisted of cDNA or gDNA derived from T cells, B-cell-depleted T cells, or PBMCs. Study-wide findings and limitations: How much clinical and demographic metadata was included differed by source and by participant, and the metadata was provided uncurated.

TCRbeta CDR3 regions were amplified from genomic DNA using the immunoSEQ Assay, a bias-controlled multiplex PCR. Per the authors' processing: Within the assay, amplification of reference gene primers was used to estimate how many nucleated cells each sample contained. To quantify the absolute abundance of each unique TCRbeta CDR3 rearrangement, sequence reads were collapsed and filtered. For each sample, productive Simpson clonality was calculated as the square root of Simpson's diversity index over productive rearrangements. TCRdb limited this immuneACCESS table to in-frame rearrangements with V and J called. A share of clones is missing; checked studies link under half to unresolved V genes, and the rest is unexplained. That table furnishes V, J and clone size, whereas the DNA furnished D and trimming. For this sample the table gives hundreds of thousands of clones, of which 83% were detected only once. The ten biggest clones cover 5.7% of the sample.

Collaborating institutions collected whole blood in K2EDTA tubes following their own protocols. For TCRbeta analysis, collaborators shipped samples as frozen whole blood, isolated PBMCs, or DNA extracted from either of those sample types. This clone came up once. Its recognized antigen is unknown. Per-base quality was not reported, and no clone a single base away is much larger than it. The sample consisted of peripheral blood. This sequence originates from a man older than 75 with acute or convalescent COVID-19.

The sequenced DNA: TGTGCCAGCACCCTGTTTCCCGGGGAGCTGTTTTTT. It specifies CASTLFPGELFF. The chain joins TRBV12-3 or TRBV12-4 to TRBJ2-2, with no confidently assigned D gene. Between the V and J ends, shortened by 7 bases and 6 bases respectively, the junction contains 9 bases. From cysteine to phenylalanine, the CDR3 is 12 amino acids long. Only the CDR3 DNA stays, 36 bases, in frame from base 1.